This entry concerns a single TCR beta chain. From germline, CDR1 is MNHEY and CDR2 SMNVEV (reference sequence). V lost 3 bases to trimming and J lost 8 bases, with 17 bases between them. This CDR3 contains 14 residues. TCRdb's table, derived via immunoSEQ multiplex PCR, lists solely in-frame clones and lacks some. The sample shows approximately 300,000 clones, about nine tenths of them seen only once. The cohort comprised adults aged about 18 to 100 years residing in approximately 25 US areas. The sample comes from a study of blood T cell repertoires in COVID-19. Overall study context: Spain, Italy and the United States supplied samples that represented acute and convalescent COVID-19.

Input material: PBMCs or T cells enriched from blood (not recorded which). This receptor was taken from a woman in her 30s who had recovered from COVID-19. The J gene is TRBJ2-7, the V gene TRBV27; D may be TRBD1 (5 bases). CDR3 DNA sequence: TGTGCCAGCAGTTTTAGGGCCAGGGTATCTAAGCAGTACTTC. Protein sequence: CASSFRARVSKQYF.